A selection of T cell receptor beta chains follows, all from one sample in a study of beta chain features in type 1 diabetes. Method: immunoSEQ multiplex PCR; TCRdb's copy keeps in-frame clones and lacks some. The data contain 350,000 or so clones, roughly a fifth of them seen just once; the ten biggest clones take up approximately 0.043%. Input material: naive CD4+ T cells from blood. The receptors come from a woman younger than 35 in good health. Each CDR3 is given with its conserved first and last residue. Fields, in order: J gene, V gene, clone size, CDR3 length, CDR3 protein. The listing skips clone size in some rows; elsewhere it reads once, few, many or a size class.

TRBJ1-1 TRBV5-1 few 15 CASSLGSAGDTEAFF
TRBJ2-5 TRBV7-9 few 12 CASSHPTETQYF
TRBJ2-7 TRBV7-9 . 15 CASSLETGGASEQYF
TRBJ2-1 TRBV11-3 . 15 CASSLVAGGPNEQFF
TRBJ2-3 TRBV19 few 13 CASNLRVTDTQYF
TRBJ2-7 TRBV28 . 11 CASSGVREQYF
TRBJ1-2 TRBV25-1 few 13 CASLGTHFYGYTF
TRBJ2-3 TRBV18 few 18 CASSPLGLAGRRTDTQYF
TRBJ2-1 TRBV5-1 few 13 CASSLGDSDEQFF
TRBJ2-5 TRBV30 . 15 CAWRPRLAGVETQYF
TRBJ2-2 TRBV12-5 . 15 CASGLGQGNTGELFF
TRBJ2-3 TRBV5-1 few 16 CASSLSGQGGTDTQYF
TRBJ1-6 TRBV30 few 11 CAWSSNSPLHF
TRBJ1-2 TRBV4-2 . 14 CASSQEMDFGGYTF
TRBJ1-3 TRBV6-6 few 15 CASSSTVNSGNTIYF
TRBJ2-7 TRBV7-3 . 16 CASSLTLSGLEYEQYF